This T cell receptor beta chain was found in a study of cytomegalovirus exposure and HLA in healthy donors listed by TCRdb under 2017. Some background on the complete study: According to a later analysis, one platform produced both the roughly 110 validation repertoires and the 730 or so repertoires of the first cohort. A separate validation cohort of roughly 110 different subjects was used in addition to the roughly 670-subject first cohort. The aim of the study was to test whether cataloging public T cell receptors could identify signatures of past pathogen exposure. The study combined high-throughput TCR immunosequencing, statistical association of individual TCRs with disease status, and machine learning to predict cytomegalovirus infection status. Broad study findings and their caveats: The study listed 164 TCR beta chains as associated with cytomegalovirus. In both the original and validation cohorts, the classifier was reported to diagnose cytomegalovirus status with high specificity and sensitivity. In a later analysis, TCRs clustered in the first cohort were found to also tend to co-occur in the approximately 120 validation repertoires, with 85% to 95% of cluster scores above 0. The validation cohort had no HLA typing available for a later analysis, so co-occurrence within that cohort was assessed over all 120 or so repertoires. According to the authors, the approach could potentially be generalized to other disease states and immunological phenotypes. Most TCR sequences were observed very rarely across donors, whereas some public TCRs were present in many individuals. A few of the identified cytomegalovirus-associated TCR beta chains were confirmed in vitro to be specific for cytomegalovirus antigens.

The germline V gene (reference sequence) yields SSHAT for CDR1 and FNYEAQ for CDR2. The cysteine opens and the phenylalanine closes a CDR3 of 17 amino acids. Here the CDR3 DNA is all that survives: 51 bases in frame from base 1. V is reduced by 5 bases and J by 6 bases, leaving a spacing of 22 bases between them. Donors formed part of the validation cohort, which comprised 120 subjects and was distinct from the first cohort of 666 subjects. In the case of this clone: Which antigen it targets is not known. Qualities for individual bases were not recorded, and no much larger clone is one base off.

Libraries were built with the immunoSEQ multiplex PCR assay. From the authors' description of their analysis: To diagnose cytomegalovirus status from the catalog of TCR beta chain sequences, a statistical classification framework was built. Sourced from immuneACCESS, this table was stored by TCRdb with only in-frame sequences that have V and J called. A share of the clones is absent; for the studies checked, an unresolved V gene accounts for under half, and the remainder has no known explanation. V and J calls and clone size are those listed in that table; D and trimming were worked out from the DNA. Counted in this sample were hundreds of thousands of clones; roughly 90% of them appeared once. The biggest ten clones account for over 0.75% of the sample.

Material: PBMCs. The receptor chain draws on TRBV7-7 and TRBJ2-2, and possibly TRBD1, on 5 matching bases. The source of this sequence is a woman aged 18-29 years in good health and CMV-seronegative. The CDR3 here reads CASSPIALPGIPGELFF. The DNA is as follows: TGTGCCAGCAGCCCCATCGCCCTGCCAGGGATCCCCGGGGAGCTGTTTTTT.